These 5 T cell receptor beta chains were all obtained from the same sample, sequenced in a study of blood T cell repertoires in COVID-19. Some clones are missing from TCRdb's copy, which holds only in-frame ones; the method was immunoSEQ multiplex PCR. The sample has 150,000 to 200,000 clones, 65% to 90% seen once; the top ten hold roughly 8.7%. The source material was peripheral blood. All receptors derive from a man in his fifties or sixties with active or convalescent COVID-19.

The CDR3 here is CASSQDQGLPSTDTQYF. The CDR3 nucleotides read TGCGCCAGCAGCCAAGATCAGGGGCTCCCTAGCACAGATACGCAGTATTTT. V is TRBV4-1 and J is TRBJ2-3; the D gene is possibly TRBD1 (6 bases). Trimming pared 0 bases from V and 0 bases from J, leaving 13 bases between. The germline V gene has CDR1 MGHRA and CDR2 YSYEKL. The CDR3 consists of 17 residues.

The gene calls are TRBV28 and TRBJ1-1, with 7 bases aligning to TRBD1. CDR3 length equals 14 residues. Germline values: CDR1 MDHEN, CDR2 SYDVKM. The V gene end was trimmed by 0 bases and the J gene end by 5 bases; junction bases not matched to a gene: 3. In nucleotides, the CDR3 is TGTGCCAGCAGTTTATGGACAGGGAAGACTGAAGCTTTCTTT. It codes for CASSLWTGKTEAFF.

This rearrangement joins TRBV10-1 to TRBJ2-3; weak D call: TRBD1 (5 bases). The CDR3 is made up of 13 amino acids. V dropped 9 bases and J dropped 3 bases, with 13 bases sitting between them. Germline values: CDR1 WNHNN, CDR2 SYGVQD (reference sequence). CDR3 protein: CASQEAGTDTQYF. In DNA form, the CDR3 reads TGCGCCAGTCAAGAAGCAGGGACAGATACGCAGTATTTT.

The chain uses TRBV18 and TRBJ2-5; 8 nucleotides agree with TRBD1. The CDR3 spans 15 residues. CDR1 is KGHSH and CDR2 is LQKENI in the germline V gene. J was trimmed by 1 base and V by 0 bases; bases with no gene match: 1. CDR3 in DNA: TGTGCCAGCTCACCACCTGGACAGGGCCAAGAGACCCAGTACTTC. Protein product: CASSPPGQGQETQYF.

The chain recombines TRBV2 with TRBJ2-1; D is perhaps TRBD2 (5 bases). Per germline, CDR1 SNHLY and CDR2 FYNNEI. The CDR3 spans 14 residues. The V gene lost 4 bases and the J gene lost 3 bases, with 10 bases spanning the gap. CDR3 protein: CASSASGLYNEQFF. The CDR3 DNA reads as TGTGCCAGCAGTGCCAGCGGACTCTACAATGAGCAGTTCTTC. Full variable domain (missing parts from reference TRBV2 and TRBJ2-1): EPEVTQTPSHQVTQMGQEVILRCVPISNHLYFYWYRQILGQKVEFLVSFYNNEISEKSEIFDDQFSVERPDGSNFTLKIRSTKLEDSAMYFCASSASGLYNEQFFGPGTRLTVL.